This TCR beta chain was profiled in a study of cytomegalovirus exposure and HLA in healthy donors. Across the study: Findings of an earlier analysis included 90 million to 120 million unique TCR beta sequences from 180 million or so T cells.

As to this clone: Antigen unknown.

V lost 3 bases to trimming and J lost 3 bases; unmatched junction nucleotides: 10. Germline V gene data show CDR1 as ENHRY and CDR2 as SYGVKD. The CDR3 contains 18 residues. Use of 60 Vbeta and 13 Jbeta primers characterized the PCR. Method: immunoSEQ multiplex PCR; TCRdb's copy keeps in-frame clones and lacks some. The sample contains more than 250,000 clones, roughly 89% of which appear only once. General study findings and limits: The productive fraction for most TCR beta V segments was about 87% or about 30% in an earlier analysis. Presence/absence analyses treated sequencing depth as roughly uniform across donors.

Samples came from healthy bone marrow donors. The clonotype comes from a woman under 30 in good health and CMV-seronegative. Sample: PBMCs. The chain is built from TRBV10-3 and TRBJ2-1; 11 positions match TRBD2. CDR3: CAISDPTTSGDFYNEQFF. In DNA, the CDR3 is TGTGCCATCAGTGATCCCACGACTAGCGGGGATTTCTACAATGAGCAGTTCTTC.